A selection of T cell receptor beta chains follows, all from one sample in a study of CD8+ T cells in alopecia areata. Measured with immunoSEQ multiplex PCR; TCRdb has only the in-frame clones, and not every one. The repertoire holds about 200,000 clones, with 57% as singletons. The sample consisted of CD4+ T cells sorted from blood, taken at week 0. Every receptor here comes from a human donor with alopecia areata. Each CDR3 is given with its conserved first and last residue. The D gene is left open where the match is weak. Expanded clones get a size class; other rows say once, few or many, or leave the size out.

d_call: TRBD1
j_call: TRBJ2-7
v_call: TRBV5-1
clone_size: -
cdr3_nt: TGCGCCAGCAGACCTACGACGGGACAGTACGAGCAGTACTTC
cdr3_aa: CASRPTTGQYEQYF

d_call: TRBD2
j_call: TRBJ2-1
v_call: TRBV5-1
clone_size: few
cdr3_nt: TGCGCCAGCAGCCAACTAGCGGGTACCTACAATGAGCAGTTCTTC
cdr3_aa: CASSQLAGTYNEQFF

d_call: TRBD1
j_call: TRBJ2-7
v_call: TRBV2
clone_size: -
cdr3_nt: TGTGCCAGCAGCGGAAGGACAGGGGTAAGGGCCTACGAGCAGTACTTC
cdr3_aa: CASSGRTGVRAYEQYF

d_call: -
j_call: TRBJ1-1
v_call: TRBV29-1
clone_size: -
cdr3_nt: TGCAGCGGTTCCAGGGTCTCGAACACTGAAGCTTTCTTT
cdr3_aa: CSGSRVSNTEAFF

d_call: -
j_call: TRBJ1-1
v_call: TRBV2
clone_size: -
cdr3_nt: TGTGCCAGCAGTGAAAGTCGGCTGAACACTGAAGCTTTCTTT
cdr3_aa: CASSESRLNTEAFF

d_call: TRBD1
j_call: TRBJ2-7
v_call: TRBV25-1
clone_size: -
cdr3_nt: TGTGCCCAAACAGGGGGAAGAAACTACGAGCAGTACTTC
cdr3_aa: CAQTGGRNYEQYF

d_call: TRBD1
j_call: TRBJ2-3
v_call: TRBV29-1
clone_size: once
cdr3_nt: TGCAGCGTTGGGGACAGGGGGACAGATACGCAGTATTTT
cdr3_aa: CSVGDRGTDTQYF

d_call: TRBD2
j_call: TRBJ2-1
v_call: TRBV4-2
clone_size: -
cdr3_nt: TGTGCCAGCAGCCAATTTGCGGGAGGGTACAATGAGCAGTTCTTC
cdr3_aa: CASSQFAGGYNEQFF

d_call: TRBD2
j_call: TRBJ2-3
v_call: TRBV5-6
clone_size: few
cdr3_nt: TGTGCCAGCAGCGGGGGGCTAGCGGGAAATTGGCGCGCAGATACGCAGTATTTT
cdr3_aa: CASSGGLAGNWRADTQYF

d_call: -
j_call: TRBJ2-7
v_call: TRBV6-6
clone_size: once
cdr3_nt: TGTGCCAGCAGTTACCCTCAACGGAGAACCTACGAGCAGTACTTC
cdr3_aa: CASSYPQRRTYEQYF

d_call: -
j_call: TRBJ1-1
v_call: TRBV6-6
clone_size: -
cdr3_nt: TGTGCCAGCAGTTACGTCGCTGAAGCTTTCTTT
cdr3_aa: CASSYVAEAFF

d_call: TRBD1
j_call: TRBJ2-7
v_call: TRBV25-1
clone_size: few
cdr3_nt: TGTGCCAGCAGTGAAGACAGGGGTCTTCGACGGCAGTACTTC
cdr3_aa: CASSEDRGLRRQYF

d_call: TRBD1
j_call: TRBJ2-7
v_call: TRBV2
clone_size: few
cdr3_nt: TGTGCCAGCAGTGGACAGGGCACCTACGAGCAGTACTTC
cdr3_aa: CASSGQGTYEQYF

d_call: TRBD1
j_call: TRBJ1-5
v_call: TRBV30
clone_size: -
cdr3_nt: TGTGCCTGGAGTGGGGGACAGAGGAATCAGCCCCAGCATTTT
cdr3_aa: CAWSGGQRNQPQHF

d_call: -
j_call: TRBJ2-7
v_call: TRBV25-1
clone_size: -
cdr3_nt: TGTGCCAGCAGTGATAAAGGGTTCGAGCAGTACTTC
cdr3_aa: CASSDKGFEQYF

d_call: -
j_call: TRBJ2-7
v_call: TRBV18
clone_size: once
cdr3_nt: TGTGCCAGCTCACCCCCCTCAAGCCCCAAGGGATACGAGCAGTACTTC
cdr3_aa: CASSPPSSPKGYEQYF

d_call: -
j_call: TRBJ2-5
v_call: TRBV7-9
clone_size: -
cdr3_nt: TGTGCCAGCAGCTTAGAACCCAGGGTTCCAGAGACCCAGTACTTC
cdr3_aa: CASSLEPRVPETQYF

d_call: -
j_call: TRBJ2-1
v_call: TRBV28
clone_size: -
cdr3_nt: TGTGCCAGCAGTAACACAGCGCAATCGCTCCGCAATGAGCAGTTCTTC
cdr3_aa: CASSNTAQSLRNEQFF

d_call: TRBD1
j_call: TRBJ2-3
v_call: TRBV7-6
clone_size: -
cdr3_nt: TGTGCCAGCAGCCCGGGACAGGGCACAGATACGCAGTATTTT
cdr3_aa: CASSPGQGTDTQYF

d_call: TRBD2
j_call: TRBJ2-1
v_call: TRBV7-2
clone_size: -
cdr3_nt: TGTGCCAGCAGCTCTCTTGGACTAGTGGGGGGGAGCCGGGCCAATGAGCAGTTCTTC
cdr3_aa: CASSSLGLVGGSRANEQFF

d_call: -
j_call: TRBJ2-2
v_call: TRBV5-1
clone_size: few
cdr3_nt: TGCGCCAGCAGCTTGGGGGACACCGGGGAGCTGTTTTTT
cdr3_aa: CASSLGDTGELFF

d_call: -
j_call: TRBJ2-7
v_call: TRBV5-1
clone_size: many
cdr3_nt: TGCGCCAGCAGCTTGGAAGGGGGCTACGAGCAGTACTTC
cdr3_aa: CASSLEGGYEQYF

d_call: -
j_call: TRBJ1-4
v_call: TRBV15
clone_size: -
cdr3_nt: TGTGCCACCAGCAGAGATGAGGGTAATGAAAAACTGTTTTTT
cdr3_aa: CATSRDEGNEKLFF

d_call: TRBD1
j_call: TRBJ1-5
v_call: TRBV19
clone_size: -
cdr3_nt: TGTGCCAGTACCCAAACAGGGGGGGCTCAGCCCCAGCATTTT
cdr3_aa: CASTQTGGAQPQHF

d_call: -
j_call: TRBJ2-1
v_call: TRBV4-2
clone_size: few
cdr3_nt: TGTGCCAGCAGCCCACCGGGAAGGGACACTGAGCAGTTCTTC
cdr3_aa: CASSPPGRDTEQFF

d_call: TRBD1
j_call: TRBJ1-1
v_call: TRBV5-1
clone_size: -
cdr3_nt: TGCGCCAGCAGCCGATCGACAGGGGGGAACACTGAAGCTTTCTTT
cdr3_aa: CASSRSTGGNTEAFF

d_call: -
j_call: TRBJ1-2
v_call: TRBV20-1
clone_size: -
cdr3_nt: TGCAGTGCTCGGGAGACAAGTGGCTACACCTTC
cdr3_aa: CSARETSGYTF

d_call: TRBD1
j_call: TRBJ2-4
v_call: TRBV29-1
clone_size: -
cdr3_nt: TGCAGCGTTGCCACAGGGGGCGCGAAAAACATTCAGTACTTC
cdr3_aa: CSVATGGAKNIQYF

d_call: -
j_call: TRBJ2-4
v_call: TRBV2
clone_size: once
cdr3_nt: TGTGCCAGCATAGGCCTAGGGCTAGCCAAAAACATTCAGTACTTC
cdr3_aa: CASIGLGLAKNIQYF

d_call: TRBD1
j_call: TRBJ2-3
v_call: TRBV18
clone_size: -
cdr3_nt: TGTGCCAGCTCACGGGGACAGGGCCAAGCAAGCACAGATACGCAGTATTTT
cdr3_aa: CASSRGQGQASTDTQYF

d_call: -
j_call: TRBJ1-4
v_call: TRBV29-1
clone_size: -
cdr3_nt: TGCACCTACCGGGGCTACGGGGAAAAACTGTTTTTT
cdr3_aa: CTYRGYGEKLFF

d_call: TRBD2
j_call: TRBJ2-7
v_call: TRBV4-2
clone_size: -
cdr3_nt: TGTGCCAGCAGCCAAGATCCGGGAGGGGTTTACGAGCAGTACTTC
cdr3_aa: CASSQDPGGVYEQYF

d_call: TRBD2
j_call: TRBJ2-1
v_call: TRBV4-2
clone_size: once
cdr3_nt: TGTGCCAGCAGCCTTGGGACTAGCGGGAACAATGAGCAGTTCTTC
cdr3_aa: CASSLGTSGNNEQFF

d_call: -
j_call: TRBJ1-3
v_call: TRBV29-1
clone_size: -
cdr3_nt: TGCAGCGTTGAAGATATTGGGGGAAACACCATATATTTT
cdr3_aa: CSVEDIGGNTIYF

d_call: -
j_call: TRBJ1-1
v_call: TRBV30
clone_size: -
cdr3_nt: TGTGCCTGGAAGAAGGACGTGCGAGACACTGAAGCTTTCTTT
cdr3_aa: CAWKKDVRDTEAFF

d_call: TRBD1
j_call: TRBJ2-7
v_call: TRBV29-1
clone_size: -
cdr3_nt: TGCAGCGCCGGGACAGTTCGGGCGTACGAGCAGTACTTC
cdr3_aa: CSAGTVRAYEQYF

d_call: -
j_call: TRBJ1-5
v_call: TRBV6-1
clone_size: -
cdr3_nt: TGTGCCAGCAGTGATACAGCATATAGCAATCAGCCCCAGCATTTT
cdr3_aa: CASSDTAYSNQPQHF

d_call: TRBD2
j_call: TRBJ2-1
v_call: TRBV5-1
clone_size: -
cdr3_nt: TGCGCCAGCAGCTTGGGGCCGGCTAGCGGATACAATGAGCAGTTCTTC
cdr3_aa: CASSLGPASGYNEQFF

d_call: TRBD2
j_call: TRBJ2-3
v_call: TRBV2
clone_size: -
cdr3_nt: TGTGCCAGCTGGGAACTAGCGGGAGAGTCTGGTACGCAGTATTTT
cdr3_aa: CASWELAGESGTQYF

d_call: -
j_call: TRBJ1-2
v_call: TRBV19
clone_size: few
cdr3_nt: TGTGCCAGTAGCACTAGACAGAATTCAAACTATGGCTACACCTTC
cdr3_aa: CASSTRQNSNYGYTF

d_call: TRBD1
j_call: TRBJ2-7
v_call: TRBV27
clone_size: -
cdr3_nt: TGTGCCAGCAGTCTTTCGGACAGGGTTTTCTACGAGCAGTACTTC
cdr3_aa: CASSLSDRVFYEQYF

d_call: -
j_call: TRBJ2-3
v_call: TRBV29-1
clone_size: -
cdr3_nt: TGCAGCGTTGCCACCGGCCGGGGGACAGATACGCAGTATTTT
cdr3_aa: CSVATGRGTDTQYF